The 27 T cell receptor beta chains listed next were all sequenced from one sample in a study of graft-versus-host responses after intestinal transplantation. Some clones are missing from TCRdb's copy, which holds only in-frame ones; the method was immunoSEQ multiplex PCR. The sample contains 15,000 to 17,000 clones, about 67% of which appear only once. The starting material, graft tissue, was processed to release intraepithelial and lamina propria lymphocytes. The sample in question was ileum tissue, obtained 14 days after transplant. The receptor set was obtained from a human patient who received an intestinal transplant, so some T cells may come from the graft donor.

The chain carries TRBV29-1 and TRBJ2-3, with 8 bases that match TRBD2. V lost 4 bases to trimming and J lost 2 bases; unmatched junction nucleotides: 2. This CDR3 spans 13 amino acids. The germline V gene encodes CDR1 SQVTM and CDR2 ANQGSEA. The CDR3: CSVGGRHTDTQYF. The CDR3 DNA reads TGCAGCGTTGGCGGGAGGCACACAGATACGCAGTATTTT.

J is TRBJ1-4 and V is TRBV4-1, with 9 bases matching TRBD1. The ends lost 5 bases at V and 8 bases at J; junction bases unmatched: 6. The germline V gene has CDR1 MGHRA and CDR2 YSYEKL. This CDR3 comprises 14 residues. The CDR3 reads CASSKGTGNEKLFF. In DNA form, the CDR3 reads TGCGCCAGCAGCAAGGGGACAGGGAACGAAAAACTGTTTTTT.

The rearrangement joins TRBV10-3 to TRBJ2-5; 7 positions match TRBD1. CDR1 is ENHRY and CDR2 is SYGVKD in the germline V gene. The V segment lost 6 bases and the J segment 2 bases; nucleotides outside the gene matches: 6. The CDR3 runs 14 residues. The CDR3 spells CAIRPGQQQETQYF. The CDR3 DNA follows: TGTGCCATCAGGCCGGGACAGCAACAAGAGACCCAGTACTTC.

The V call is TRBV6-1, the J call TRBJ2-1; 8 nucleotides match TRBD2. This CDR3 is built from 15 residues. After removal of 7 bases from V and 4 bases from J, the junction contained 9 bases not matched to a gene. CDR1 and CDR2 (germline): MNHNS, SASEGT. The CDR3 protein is CASMIRSGAYNEQFF. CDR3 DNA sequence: TGTGCCAGCATGATTCGTAGCGGGGCGTACAATGAGCAGTTCTTC.

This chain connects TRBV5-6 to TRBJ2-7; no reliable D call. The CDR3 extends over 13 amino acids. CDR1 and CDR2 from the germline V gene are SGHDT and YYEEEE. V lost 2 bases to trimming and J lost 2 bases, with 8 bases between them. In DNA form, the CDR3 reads TGTGCCAGCAGCTTTGTGGGCCCCTACGAGCAGTACTTC. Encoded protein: CASSFVGPYEQYF.

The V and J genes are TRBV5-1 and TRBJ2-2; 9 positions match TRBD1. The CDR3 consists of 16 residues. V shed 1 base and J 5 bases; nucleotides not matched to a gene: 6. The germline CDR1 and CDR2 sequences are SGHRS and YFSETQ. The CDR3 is CASSLKQGAYTGELFF. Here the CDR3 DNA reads TGCGCCAGCAGCTTGAAACAGGGGGCATATACCGGGGAGCTGTTTTTT. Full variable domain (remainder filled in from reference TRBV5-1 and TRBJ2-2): KAGVTQTPRYLIKTRGQQVTLSCSPISGHRSVSWYQQTPGQGLQFLFEYFSETQRNKGNFPGRFSGRQFSNSRSEMNVSTLELGDSALYLCASSLKQGAYTGELFFGEGSRLTVL.

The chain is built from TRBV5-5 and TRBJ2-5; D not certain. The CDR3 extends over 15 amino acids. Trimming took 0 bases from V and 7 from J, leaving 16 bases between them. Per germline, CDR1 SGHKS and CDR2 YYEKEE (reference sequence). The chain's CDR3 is CASSLERFVAATQYF. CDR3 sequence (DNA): TGTGCCAGCAGCTTGGAGAGGTTTGTGGCTGCGACCCAGTACTTC. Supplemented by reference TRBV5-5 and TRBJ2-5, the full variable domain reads DAGVTQSPTHLIKTRGQQVTLRCSPISGHKSVSWYQQVLGQGPQFIFQYYEKEERGRGNFPDRFSARQFPNYSSELNVNALLLGDSALYLCASSLERFVAATQYFGPGTRLLVL.

CDR3 bases: TGTGCCAGCACCCCTCGGGGGAACACTGAAGCTTTCTTT. Encoded protein: CASTPRGNTEAFF. This sequence joins TRBV7-9 and TRBJ1-1; D gene ambiguous. The CDR3 extends over 13 amino acids. With 7 bases removed from V and 1 base from J, the gap between germline ends came to 10 bases. Germline loops: CDR1 SEHNR, CDR2 FQNEAQ (reference sequence).

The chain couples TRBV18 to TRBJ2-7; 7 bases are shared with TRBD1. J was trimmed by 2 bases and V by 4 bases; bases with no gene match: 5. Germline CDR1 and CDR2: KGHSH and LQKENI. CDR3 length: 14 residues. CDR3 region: CASSLGTATYEQYF. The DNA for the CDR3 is TGTGCCAGCTCACTGGGGACAGCCACCTACGAGCAGTACTTC.

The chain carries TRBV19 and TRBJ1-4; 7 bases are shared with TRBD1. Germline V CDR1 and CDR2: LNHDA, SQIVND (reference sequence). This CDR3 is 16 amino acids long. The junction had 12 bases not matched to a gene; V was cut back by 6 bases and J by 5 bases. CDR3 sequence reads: CASSPGQRKPNEKLFF. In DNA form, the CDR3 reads TGTGCCAGTAGCCCGGGACAGCGAAAACCGAATGAAAAACTGTTTTTT.

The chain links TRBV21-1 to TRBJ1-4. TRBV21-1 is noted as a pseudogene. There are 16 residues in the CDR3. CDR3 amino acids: CASSKWGISTNEKLFF. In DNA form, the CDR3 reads TGTGCCAGCAGCAAGTGGGGGATCTCCACTAATGAAAAACTGTTTTTT.

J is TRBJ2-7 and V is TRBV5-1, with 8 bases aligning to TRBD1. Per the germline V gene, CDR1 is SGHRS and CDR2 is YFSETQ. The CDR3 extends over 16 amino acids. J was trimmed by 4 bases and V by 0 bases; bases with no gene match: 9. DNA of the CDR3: TGCGCCAGCAGCTTGGGGGTTCAGGGGGCGAGTTACGAGCAGTACTTC. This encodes CASSLGVQGASYEQYF. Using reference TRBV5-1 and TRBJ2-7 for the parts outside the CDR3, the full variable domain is KAGVTQTPRYLIKTRGQQVTLSCSPISGHRSVSWYQQTPGQGLQFLFEYFSETQRNKGNFPGRFSGRQFSNSRSEMNVSTLELGDSALYLCASSLGVQGASYEQYFGPGTRLTVT.

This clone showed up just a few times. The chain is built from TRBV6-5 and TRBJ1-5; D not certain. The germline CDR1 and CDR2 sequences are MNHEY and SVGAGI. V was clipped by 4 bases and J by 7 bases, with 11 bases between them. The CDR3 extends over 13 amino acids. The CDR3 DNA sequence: TGTGCCAGCAGTTTGACTAACTTACAGCCCCAGCATTTT. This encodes CASSLTNLQPQHF.

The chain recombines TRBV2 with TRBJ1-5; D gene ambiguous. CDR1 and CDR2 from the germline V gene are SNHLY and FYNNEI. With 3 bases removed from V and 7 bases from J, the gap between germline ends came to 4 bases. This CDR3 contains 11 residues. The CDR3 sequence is CASSDSQPQHF. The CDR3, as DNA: TGTGCCAGCAGTGATTCGCAGCCCCAGCATTTT.

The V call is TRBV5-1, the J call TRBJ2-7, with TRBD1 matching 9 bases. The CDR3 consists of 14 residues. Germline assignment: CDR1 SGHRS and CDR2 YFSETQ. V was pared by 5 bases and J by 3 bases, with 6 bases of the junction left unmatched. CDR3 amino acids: CASRLGTGNYEQYF. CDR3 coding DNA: TGCGCCAGCAGGTTAGGGACAGGGAACTACGAGCAGTACTTC.

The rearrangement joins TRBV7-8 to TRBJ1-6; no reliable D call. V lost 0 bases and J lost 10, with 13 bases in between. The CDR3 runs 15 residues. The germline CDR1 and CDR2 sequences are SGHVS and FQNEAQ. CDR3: CASSLAFGSASPLHF. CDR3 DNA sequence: TGTGCCAGCAGCTTAGCCTTTGGTTCTGCCTCACCCCTCCACTTT.

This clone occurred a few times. CDR3 in DNA: TGTGCCAGCAGCTCCTCCGGGTGGGAACAAGAGACCCAGTACTTC. Its translation: CASSSSGWEQETQYF. The chain uses TRBV7-9 and TRBJ2-5; D ambiguous. V lost 4 bases and J 2 bases, leaving 14 bases between the germline ends. CDR3 length: 15 residues. Germline-derived CDR1 and CDR2 are SEHNR and FQNEAQ (reference sequence). Using reference TRBV7-9 and TRBJ2-5 for the parts outside the CDR3, the full variable domain is DTGVSQNPRHKITKRGQNVTFRCDPISEHNRLYWYRQTLGQGPEFLTYFQNEAQLEKSRLLSDRFSAERPKGSFSTLEIQRTEQGDSAMYLCASSSSGWEQETQYFGPGTRLLVL.

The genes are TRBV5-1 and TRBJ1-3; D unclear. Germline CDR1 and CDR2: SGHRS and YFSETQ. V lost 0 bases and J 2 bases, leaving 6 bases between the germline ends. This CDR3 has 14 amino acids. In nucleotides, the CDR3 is TGCGCCAGCAGCTTGGCTTCCGCTGGAAACACCATATATTTT. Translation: CASSLASAGNTIYF.

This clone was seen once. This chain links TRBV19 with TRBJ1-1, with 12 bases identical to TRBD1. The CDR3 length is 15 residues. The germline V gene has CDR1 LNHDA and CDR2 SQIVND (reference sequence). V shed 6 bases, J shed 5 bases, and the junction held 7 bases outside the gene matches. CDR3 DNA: TGTGCCAGTAGCGGGACAGGGGGCGCAGGAACTGAAGCTTTCTTT. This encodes CASSGTGGAGTEAFF.

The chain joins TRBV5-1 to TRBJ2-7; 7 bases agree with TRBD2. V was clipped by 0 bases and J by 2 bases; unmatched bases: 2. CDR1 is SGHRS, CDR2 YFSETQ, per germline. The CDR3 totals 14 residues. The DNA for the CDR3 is TGCGCCAGCAGCTTGGGGGACTATCCCTACGAGCAGTACTTC. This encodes CASSLGDYPYEQYF.

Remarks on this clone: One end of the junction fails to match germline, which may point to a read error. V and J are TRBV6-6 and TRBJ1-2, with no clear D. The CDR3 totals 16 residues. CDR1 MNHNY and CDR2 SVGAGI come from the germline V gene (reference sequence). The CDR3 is CASSSSAAVGGILEGF. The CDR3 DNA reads TGTGCCAGCAGTTCCTCAGCAGCGGTGGGAGGGATATTGGAGGGCTTC.

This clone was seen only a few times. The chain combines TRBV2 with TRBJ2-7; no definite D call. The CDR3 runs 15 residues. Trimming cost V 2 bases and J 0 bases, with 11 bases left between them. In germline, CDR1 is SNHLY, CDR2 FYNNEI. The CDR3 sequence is CASSETGYSSYEQYF. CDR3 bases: TGTGCCAGCAGTGAAACTGGGTATAGCTCCTACGAGCAGTACTTC.

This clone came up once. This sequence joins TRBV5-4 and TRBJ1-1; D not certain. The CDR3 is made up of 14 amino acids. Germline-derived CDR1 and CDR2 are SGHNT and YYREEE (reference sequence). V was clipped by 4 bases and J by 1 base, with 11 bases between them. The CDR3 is CASSPGPQNTEAFF. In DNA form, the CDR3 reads TGTGCCAGCAGCCCCGGCCCACAGAACACTGAAGCTTTCTTT.

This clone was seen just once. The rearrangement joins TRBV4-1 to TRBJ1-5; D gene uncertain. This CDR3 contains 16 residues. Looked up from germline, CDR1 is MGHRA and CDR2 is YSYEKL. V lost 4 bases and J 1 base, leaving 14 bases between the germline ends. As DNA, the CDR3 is TGCGCCAGCAGCCCTAAATGGGCCCGGAGCAATCAGCCCCAGCATTTT. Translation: CASSPKWARSNQPQHF.

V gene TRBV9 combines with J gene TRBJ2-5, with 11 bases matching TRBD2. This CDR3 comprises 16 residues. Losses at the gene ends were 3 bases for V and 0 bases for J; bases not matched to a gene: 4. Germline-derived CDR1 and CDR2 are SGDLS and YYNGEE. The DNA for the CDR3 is TGTGCCAGCAGCGCAACGGGACTAGCGGACCAAGAGACCCAGTACTTC. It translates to CASSATGLADQETQYF. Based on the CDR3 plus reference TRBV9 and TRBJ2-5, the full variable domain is DSGVTQTPKHLITATGQRVTLRCSPRSGDLSVYWYQQSLDQGLQFLIQYYNGEERAKGNILERFSAQQFPDLHSELNLSSLELGDSALYFCASSATGLADQETQYFGPGTRLLVL.

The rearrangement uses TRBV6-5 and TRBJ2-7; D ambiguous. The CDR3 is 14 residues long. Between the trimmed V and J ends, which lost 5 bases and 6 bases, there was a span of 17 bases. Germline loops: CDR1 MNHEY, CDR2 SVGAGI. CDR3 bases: TGTGCCAGCAGTCCCGACGGCCACGCGTTCGAGCAGTACTTC. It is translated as CASSPDGHAFEQYF.

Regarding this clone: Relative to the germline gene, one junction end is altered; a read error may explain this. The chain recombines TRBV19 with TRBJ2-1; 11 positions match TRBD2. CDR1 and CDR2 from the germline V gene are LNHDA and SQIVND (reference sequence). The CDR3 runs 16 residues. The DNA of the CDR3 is TGTGTCAGTAGTATTTTAGTACTAGCGGGAGCGAATGAGCAGTTCTTC. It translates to CVSSILVLAGANEQFF.